This T cell receptor (beta chain) was recovered during a study of cytomegalovirus exposure and HLA in healthy donors. Profiling relied on immunoSEQ multiplex PCR, and the TCRdb table lists in-frame clones only, not all of them. Of more than 130,000 clones in the sample, around 88% are singletons; the top ten hold 7.9%. Donors came from a validation cohort of 95 to 150 subjects, distinct from the first 666-subject cohort. V lost 0 bases and J lost 0, with 13 bases in between. Germline V gene data show CDR1 as MGHRA and CDR2 as YSYEKL. CDR3 length: 17 amino acids. The sequence derives from a young woman in good health and CMV-seropositive. Sequenced material: PBMCs. The chain is built from TRBV4-1 and TRBJ2-3, with D possibly being TRBD2 (6 bases). CDR3 loop: CASSQDGDWSSTDTQYF. The CDR3 nucleotides are TGCGCCAGCAGCCAAGATGGGGACTGGTCTAGCACAGATACGCAGTATTTT.